This entry lists 17 T cell receptor beta chains sequenced from one sample in a study of blood T cell repertoires in COVID-19. Method: immunoSEQ multiplex PCR; TCRdb's copy keeps in-frame clones and lacks some. The sample carries about 190,000 clones, less than 80% recorded once. Sequencing was performed on peripheral blood. The receptors stem from a woman aged 45-65 years with acute or convalescent COVID-19.

The J gene is TRBJ1-1, the V gene TRBV23-1; D not resolved. TRBV23-1 is recorded as an ORF, its role being uncertain. V dropped 8 bases and J dropped 1 base, with 20 bases sitting between them. The CDR3 loop spans 16 amino acids. This chain's CDR3 is CASGRRKGRENTEAFF. CDR3 coding DNA: TGCGCCAGCGGTCGGCGTAAGGGCCGGGAGAACACTGAAGCTTTCTTT.

The V gene is TRBV24-1, the J gene TRBJ2-2; 7 positions match TRBD2. CDR1 and CDR2 (germline): KGHDR, SFDVKD. With 11 bases clipped from V and 5 bases from J, the junction kept 4 bases outside the gene matches. This CDR3 is 12 amino acids long. CDR3 region: CAIGRRTGELFF. The CDR3 DNA is TGTGCCATCGGGAGGAGGACCGGGGAGCTGTTTTTT.

This sequence joins TRBV23-1 and TRBJ2-7; TRBD1 agrees at 9 bases. TRBV23-1 carries the ORF label, with uncertain function. The CDR3 has 14 amino acids. V shed 9 bases, J shed 2 bases, and the junction held 8 bases outside the gene matches. CDR3 loop: CARDRGRRPYEQYF. CDR3 DNA: TGCGCCAGGGACAGGGGACGGCGTCCCTACGAGCAGTACTTC.

In its sample, this clone was seen a few times. The gene calls are TRBV7-8 and TRBJ1-5, with D possibly matching TRBD1 (6 bases). The CDR3 length is 14 residues. Per the germline V gene, CDR1 is SGHVS and CDR2 is FQNEAQ. Trimming pared 5 bases from V and 3 bases from J, leaving 11 bases between. CDR3 residues: CASSVGQLNQPQHF. The CDR3 region has the DNA TGTGCCAGCAGCGTAGGACAGCTCAATCAGCCCCAGCATTTT.

On this clone: This CDR3 is also generated by other DNA sequences in the sample. CDR3 region: CASSVGLAGAYEQYF. CDR3 sequence (DNA): TGTGCCAGCAGCGTAGGTCTGGCAGGGGCCTACGAGCAGTACTTC. The chain has TRBV9 and TRBJ2-7; possibly TRBD1 for D (6 bases). Trimming shortened V by 0 bases and J by 2 bases, and 12 bases separated the two germline ends. This CDR3 comprises 15 residues. The V gene's germline CDR1 is SGDLS and CDR2 YYNGEE.

The J gene is TRBJ2-1, the V gene TRBV5-5, with 7 positions matching TRBD2. V lost 2 bases, J lost 8 bases, and 10 bases stayed unmatched. The CDR3 has 15 amino acids. Germline CDR1 SGHKS, CDR2 YYEKEE (reference sequence). The CDR3 reads CASSLTAGVGDEQFF. The DNA for the CDR3 is TGTGCCAGCAGCTTAACGGCGGGAGTGGGCGATGAGCAGTTCTTC.

The chain recombines TRBV5-1 with TRBJ2-3; 9 bases map to TRBD2. Losses at the gene ends were 3 bases for V and 5 bases for J; bases not matched to a gene: 4. The CDR3 consists of 14 residues. Germline V gene data show CDR1 as SGHRS and CDR2 as YFSETQ. CDR3 amino acids: CASSSGTSLDTQYF. In nucleotides, the CDR3 is TGCGCCAGCAGCTCTGGGACTAGCCTAGATACGCAGTATTTT.

The chain recombines TRBV24-1 with TRBJ1-2; D possibly corresponds to TRBD1 (6 bases). In germline, CDR1 is KGHDR, CDR2 SFDVKD. Trimming removed 4 bases from V and 8 bases from J, with 13 bases in between. The CDR3 consists of 13 residues. CDR3 DNA sequence: TGTGCCACCAGTGAAAACAGGGACCAGGGCTACACCTTC. As protein: CATSENRDQGYTF.

This chain uses TRBV18 with TRBJ1-2; weak D call: TRBD1 (5 bases). V was cut by 4 bases and J by 7 bases, with 10 bases left in between. The CDR3 totals 12 residues. Germline assignment: CDR1 KGHSH and CDR2 LQKENI. The CDR3 region has the DNA TGTGCCAGCTCACGAGGGGAGGCTGGCTACACCTTC. Its protein product is CASSRGEAGYTF.

A few counts support this clone. The J gene is TRBJ1-2, the V gene TRBV28, with D tentatively TRBD1 (5 bases). The CDR3 totals 14 residues. Germline-derived CDR1 and CDR2 are MDHEN and SYDVKM. Trimming pared 1 base from V and 7 bases from J, leaving 13 bases between. DNA of the CDR3: TGTGCCAGCAGTTTATACGCCGGGGGGACTGGCTACACCTTC. Translating it yields CASSLYAGGTGYTF.

This clone was picked up a small number of times. The V gene is TRBV10-2, the J gene TRBJ2-1, with D unresolved. With 3 bases removed from V and 7 bases from J, the gap between germline ends came to 22 bases. This CDR3 has 17 residues. The germline CDR1 and CDR2 sequences are WSHSY and SAAADI. CDR3 protein: CASSDVTADYLRNEQFF. The DNA for the CDR3 is TGCGCCAGCAGTGACGTGACGGCGGATTACTTAAGGAATGAGCAGTTCTTC.

The V and J genes are TRBV29-1 and TRBJ2-3; 7 bases fit TRBD1. V was pared by 7 bases and J by 1 base, with 5 bases of the junction left unmatched. The CDR3 consists of 13 residues. In germline, CDR1 is SQVTM, CDR2 ANQGSEA. CDR3 region: CSATGKGTDTQYF. CDR3 nucleotide sequence: TGCAGCGCGACAGGGAAGGGCACAGATACGCAGTATTTT.

The gene calls are TRBV28 and TRBJ1-5, with 8 bases that match TRBD1. CDR1 and CDR2 (germline): MDHEN, SYDVKM. The CDR3 is 16 residues long. With 6 bases clipped from V and 5 bases from J, the junction kept 12 bases outside the gene matches. The CDR3 DNA follows: TGTGCCAGCAGGGAAAGCGGACAGGGCGCACATCAGCCCCAGCATTTT. Its protein is CASRESGQGAHQPQHF.

This rearrangement joins TRBV6-4 to TRBJ2-1; TRBD2 matches at 14 bases. CDR3 length: 20 amino acids. V shed 3 bases, J shed 0 bases, and the junction held 10 bases outside the gene matches. The V gene's germline CDR1 is MRHNA and CDR2 SNTAGT. The CDR3, as DNA: TGTGCCAGCAGTGAGTTTGGACTAGCGGGAGGCTCGAGCTCCTACAATGAGCAGTTCTTC. It yields the protein CASSEFGLAGGSSSYNEQFF.

The V and J genes are TRBV28 and TRBJ1-5; 8 nucleotides align to TRBD1. The CDR3 length is 14 residues. The junction had 15 bases not matched to a gene; V was cut back by 10 bases and J by 10 bases. Germline values: CDR1 MDHEN, CDR2 SYDVKM. Here the CDR3 DNA reads TGTGCCACACTGGAAGGACAGGGCTTCCGTCCCCAGCATTTT. Amino acids: CATLEGQGFRPQHF.

This clone was counted a few times. This CDR3 reads CASKEQGASGNTIYF. The CDR3 nucleotides are TGTGCCAGCAAGGAACAGGGGGCAAGTGGAAACACCATATATTTT. The J gene is TRBJ1-3, the V gene TRBV28; 9 bases match TRBD1. J lost 3 bases, V lost 7 bases, and 7 bases had no gene match. The germline CDR1 and CDR2 sequences are MDHEN and SYDVKM. The length of the CDR3 is 15 residues.

This clone was detected a few times. V usage is TRBV4-2 and J usage is TRBJ1-1; no firm D call. Germline CDR1 reads LGHNA; CDR2 reads YNFKEQ. V was cut by 1 base and J by 2 bases, with 8 bases left in between. The CDR3 sequence is 14 residues long. The CDR3 spells CASSQAGRNTEAFF. The DNA for the CDR3 is TGTGCCAGCAGCCAAGCGGGGAGAAACACTGAAGCTTTCTTT.